This TCR beta chain was identified in a study of blood T cell repertoires in COVID-19. CDR1 is SEHNR and CDR2 is FQNEAQ in the germline V gene (reference sequence). The CDR3 is 19 residues long. The germline V and J ends were trimmed by 5 bases and 4 bases, with 27 bases remaining between them. Generated by immunoSEQ multiplex PCR, the TCRdb table keeps only in-frame clones and is missing some. The table records about 200,000 clones, about nine tenths of them present only once. This chain uses TRBV7-9 with TRBJ1-5, with a tentative D call TRBD1 (6 bases). Sequencing was done on a sample of peripheral blood. This sequence originates from a man aged 35 to 55 with acute or convalescent COVID-19. CDR3 sequence (DNA): TGTGCCAGCAGCCCCAATATCCCCGAAGGGGTAGGGGGAAATCAGCCCCAGCATTTT. As protein: CASSPNIPEGVGGNQPQHF.